This record covers a single T cell receptor (beta chain). Its antigen remains unidentified. Libraries were UMI-labeled 5' RACE TRB cDNA. One entry per CDR3 protein, without DNA, is what TCRdb gives after re-calling the 5' RACE reads. This sample contains about 57,000 distinct CDR3 sequences. Naive CD8+ T cells had a CD45RO-CCR7+CD27+CD95- phenotype. The sample comes from a study of CXCR3-negative and CXCR3-positive naive CD8 T cells. The study, taken as a whole, reports: Diversity ran similarly high across both naive subsets but far lower in memory CD8+ cells. TRB CDR3s of CXCR3-positive naive cells were more hydrophobic than those of CXCR3-negative naive cells.

Germline values: CDR1 LNHDA, CDR2 SQIVND (reference sequence). The CDR3 covers 15 residues. V is TRBV19 and J is TRBJ2-3; the D call of TRBD2 rests on TCRdb alone, since no DNA is present to check it. The sample comprised naive CXCR3+ CD8+ T cells from blood. Noted subset: CD45RO-CCR7+CD27+CD95- naive CD8+ T cells expressing CXCR3 (TNR3+). The source of this sequence is a human donor in good health. Some clones in this sample may be carry-over from other donors' samples. The CDR3 loop reads CASSITSGSTDTQYF.